A selection of T cell receptor beta chains follows, all from one sample in a study of neurological immune-mediated disorders. TCRdb re-called the 5' RACE reads through MiXCR, storing one row per CDR3 protein. The table includes roughly 71,000 distinct CDR3 sequences, roughly 3.6% detected once. The sample consisted of PBMCs. These receptors came from a man aged 25-45 years with multiple sclerosis. Both conserved end residues are part of each CDR3. A D gene is named only where the DNA matches it firmly. Size values are once, few and many counts, or a class for expanded clones, and some rows have none.

TRBJ2-4 . many TRBV3-1 TGTGCCAGCAGCCCCACCAGGGAGGAAAGGACCAAAAACATTCAGTACTTC CASSPTREERTKNIQYF
TRBJ2-2 TRBD1 many TRBV6-1 TGTGCCCTCCCGGGGACAGGGTACACCGGGGAGCTGTTTTTT CALPGTGYTGELFF
TRBJ1-4 TRBD1 many TRBV4-1 TGCGCCAGCAGCCAACACAGGGGGTTACGGGAAAAACTGTTTTTT CASSQHRGLREKLFF
TRBJ2-1 . many TRBV5-1 TGCGCCAGCCCCTTGACCGGCAAAGACAATGAGCAGTTCTTC CASPLTGKDNEQFF
TRBJ1-2 . few TRBV29-1 TGCAGCGTTGAGGTTTCCAATGGCTACACCTTC CSVEVSNGYTF
TRBJ1-5 . many TRBV4-1 TGCGCCAGCAGCCAACGGACCCATTCAAGCAATCAGCCCCAGCATTTT CASSQRTHSSNQPQHF
TRBJ2-7 . many TRBV12-3/TRBV12-4 TGTGCCAGCAGCATCACAGATAGCTACGAGCAGTACTTC CASSITDSYEQYF
TRBJ2-1 . many TRBV5-1 TGCGCCAGCAGCTCCAGGGGGGTTGCAGTTCATGAGCAGTTCTTC CASSSRGVAVHEQFF
TRBJ2-1 TRBD2 many TRBV6-2/TRBV6-3 TGTGCCAGCAGTTTAGCGGGAGTGGTCTACAATGAGCAGTTCTTC CASSLAGVVYNEQFF
TRBJ1-6 TRBD1 many TRBV20-1 TGCAGTGCTAGAGAAACAGGGGGCGCATTGCCCCTCCACTTT CSARETGGALPLHF
TRBJ2-7 TRBD2 many TRBV20-1 TGCAGTGCTAGTAGAAGCGGGGACTCCTACGAGCAGTACTTC CSASRSGDSYEQYF
TRBJ1-2 . many TRBV20-1 TGCAGTGCAGAGGGGCAGAACTATGGCTACACCTTC CSAEGQNYGYTF
TRBJ2-7 TRBD1 few TRBV7-2 TGTGCCAGCAGCTTAGGGACAGGGAGTAGGGACGAGCAGTACTTC CASSLGTGSRDEQYF
TRBJ1-5 . many TRBV29-1 TGCAGCCCATGGGTGGGATTCGGCAATCAGCCCCAGCATTTT CSPWVGFGNQPQHF
TRBJ1-5 TRBD1 . TRBV20-1 TGCAGTGCTATCGGACAGGGGCCGGGTCAGCCCCAGCATTTT CSAIGQGPGQPQHF
TRBJ2-3 . many TRBV5-5 TGTGCCAGCAGCTTGGCCGAGCCCAAGGGGACGCAGTATTTT CASSLAEPKGTQYF
TRBJ1-2 TRBD1 many TRBV27 TGTGCCAGCAGCGGACTCGGACAGGGTTCCGGCGGCTACACCTTC CASSGLGQGSGGYTF
TRBJ2-3 TRBD2 many TRBV7-8 TGTGCCAGCAGCCCCGGTGGAGCGGGGGTTCCAGATACGCAGTATTTT CASSPGGAGVPDTQYF
TRBJ2-7 TRBD2 . TRBV27 TGTGCCAGCAGTGCAGGGACTAGCGGGGGAGCCGAGCAGTACTTC CASSAGTSGGAEQYF
TRBJ1-1 . many TRBV7-9 TGTGCCAGCAGCCACCCCCCGAACTCGAACACTGAAGCTTTCTTT CASSHPPNSNTEAFF
TRBJ1-2 . few TRBV7-9 TGTGCCAGCAGCTATGACTCCGGGACTTACAATGGCTACACCTTC CASSYDSGTYNGYTF
TRBJ2-7 . many TRBV21-1 TGTGCCAGCAGCAAAGCGCTTCGACAGGGCAGAACCTGTGTTACTATGGAAAGAACCTACGAGCAGTACTTC CASSKALRQGRTCVTMERTYEQYF
TRBJ1-2 . many TRBV5-1 TGCGCCAGCAGCACGGATTATGGCTACACCTTC CASSTDYGYTF
TRBJ1-6 . many TRBV20-1 TGCAGTGCTACTACTAGCTCCTATAATTCACCCCTCCACTTT CSATTSSYNSPLHF
TRBJ2-7 . many TRBV20-1 TGCAGTGCTAGAGATAAAGGGTTTAGGTACGAGCAGTACTTC CSARDKGFRYEQYF
TRBJ1-1 . many TRBV7-9 TGTGCCAGCAGCACCAGGGGATCGGGCATGAACACTGAAGCTTTCTTT CASSTRGSGMNTEAFF
TRBJ2-1 . many TRBV6-5 TGTGCCAGCAGTTACGCAGGCCATTCAGGGCAGTTCTTC CASSYAGHSGQFF
TRBJ2-1 . many TRBV5-1 TGCGCCAGCGCCCTCATGGGGGGATCGTACAATGAGCAGTTCTTC CASALMGGSYNEQFF
TRBJ2-7 TRBD2 . TRBV20-1 TGCAGTGCTCGAACTAGCGGGGACTCCTACGAGCAGTACTTC CSARTSGDSYEQYF
TRBJ1-2 . . TRBV27 TGTGCCAGCAGTAAACAGGGACCGGGCTATGGCTACACCTTC CASSKQGPGYGYTF
TRBJ1-6 TRBD1 few TRBV27 TGTGCCAGCAGTTTCCAGGACAGGGAGGGTTCACCCCTCAACTTT CASSFQDREGSPLNF
TRBJ1-5 . many TRBV12-5 TGTGCTAGTGGTTTTGGGGAGATCAATCAGCCCCAGCATTTT CASGFGEINQPQHF
TRBJ1-1 . many TRBV27 TGTGCCAGCAGGCCCTCTTGGGCAAATGAAGCTTTCTTT CASRPSWANEAFF
TRBJ2-3 . many TRBV7-2 TGTGCCAGCAGCTTAGAAAGGCGGACAGATACGCAGTATTTT CASSLERRTDTQYF
TRBJ2-7 . many TRBV5-1 TGCGCCAGCAGCTTCGGCGACAGGACCCACGAGCAGTACTTC CASSFGDRTHEQYF
TRBJ2-7 . . TRBV12-3/TRBV12-4 TGTGCCAGCAGTTTCACAACAGGATGGGGGTACTACGAGCAGTACTTC CASSFTTGWGYYEQYF
TRBJ1-1 . many TRBV5-1 TGCGCCAGCAGCATGGGGACTCTGAACACTGAAGCTTTCTTT CASSMGTLNTEAFF
TRBJ2-1 . many TRBV5-1 TGCGCCAGCAGCTTGGAACTAAATCTATACAATGAGCAGTTCTTC CASSLELNLYNEQFF
TRBJ2-3 . many TRBV7-2 TGTGCCAGCAGCTTATTGGGCACGGCGATGGGCACAGATACGCAGTATTTT CASSLLGTAMGTDTQYF
TRBJ2-7 . many TRBV20-1 TGCAGTGCTAGCCGGGGCAGGGGTTACGAGCAGTACTTC CSASRGRGYEQYF
TRBJ1-1 . many TRBV5-1 TGCGCCAGCAGCTTGGGTTTGGGGGAGGCTTTCTTT CASSLGLGEAFF